Each of the 27 T cell receptor beta chains below was sequenced from the same sample in a study of blood T cell repertoires in COVID-19 (dated by TCRdb to about 2020). Library prep was done by the immunoSEQ multiplex PCR assay. In its TCRdb copy, this immuneACCESS table keeps in-frame sequences only and misses some clones. Where compared with another copy, unresolved V genes explain less than half of these, and the others have no known cause. The sample profile shows hundreds of thousands of clones; 85% to 90% of them were found once. About 15% of the sample rests with the top ten. Input material: PBMCs or T cells enriched from blood (not recorded which). These receptor sequences come from a young man who had been exposed to COVID-19.

The J gene is TRBJ2-5, the V gene TRBV19; D not resolved. Trimming removed 8 bases from V and 4 bases from J, with 8 bases in between. CDR1 and CDR2 (germline): LNHDA, SQIVND (reference sequence). The CDR3 has 11 residues. For the CDR3, the DNA is TGTGCCAGTGCCTCGGGAGAGACCCAGTACTTC. It translates to CASASGETQYF.

The chain has TRBV25-1 and TRBJ1-1; D unresolved. CDR3 length equals 17 residues. CDR1 and CDR2 from the germline V gene are MGHDK and SYGVNS. Trimming removed 2 bases at V and 0 bases at J, with 16 bases between. This CDR3 reads CASSEGVGEPLNTEAFF. CDR3 in DNA: TGTGCCAGCAGTGAAGGGGTCGGGGAGCCTTTGAACACTGAAGCTTTCTTT.

V and J are TRBV6-2 or TRBV6-3 and TRBJ2-1; perhaps TRBD2 as D (6 bases). The CDR3 runs to 11 residues. Germline V gives CDR1 MNHEY, CDR2 SVGEGT. V lost 3 bases to trimming and J lost 13 bases, with 10 bases between them. CDR3 sequence: CASSYPGTQFF. The CDR3 DNA is TGTGCCAGCAGTTATCCGGGGACTCAGTTCTTC.

The gene calls are TRBV5-1 and TRBJ2-7; tentative D call: TRBD1 (5 bases). CDR1 is SGHRS and CDR2 is YFSETQ in the germline V gene. This CDR3 is 14 amino acids long. Deletions cut 0 bases from V and 4 bases from J, with 11 bases between. The CDR3 nucleotides are TGCGCCAGCAGCTTGGAAGTGACAGAGTACGAGCAGTACTTC. Protein sequence: CASSLEVTEYEQYF.

The chain employs TRBV30 and TRBJ2-3; 13 bases agree with TRBD2. The CDR3 runs 15 residues. J gave up 2 bases and V 4 bases, and 3 bases lay outside the gene matches. The V gene's germline CDR1 is GTSNPN and CDR2 SVGIG (reference sequence). The CDR3 here is CAWNGLAGVTDTQYF. The CDR3, as DNA: TGTGCCTGGAATGGACTAGCGGGGGTCACAGATACGCAGTATTTT.

The sample holds a few counts of this clone. DNA for the CDR3: TGTGCCAGACAGACTAGCGGCGAGCAGTACTTC. It is translated as CARQTSGEQYF. The chain links TRBV2 to TRBJ2-7; 9 positions match TRBD2. V shed 9 bases, J shed 6 bases, and the junction held 3 bases outside the gene matches. Germline CDR1 reads SNHLY; CDR2 reads FYNNEI. The length of the CDR3 is 11 residues.

The chain links TRBV9 to TRBJ2-2; 7 nucleotides align to TRBD1. The V segment lost 3 bases and the J segment 0 bases; nucleotides outside the gene matches: 5. The CDR3 is 16 amino acids. CDR1 is SGDLS and CDR2 is YYNGEE in the germline V gene. The CDR3 DNA is TGTGCCAGCAGCGAAAGACAGGGACCGAACACCGGGGAGCTGTTTTTT. This sequence encodes CASSERQGPNTGELFF.

The chain is built from TRBV4-1 and TRBJ1-2; tentatively, D is TRBD1 (6 bases). Germline V CDR1 and CDR2: MGHRA, YSYEKL. Trimming left V 0 bases short and J 8 bases short, with 16 bases between. The CDR3 has 15 residues. Here the CDR3 DNA reads TGCGCCAGCAGCCAAGATGGCCGCGGGGGCTGGGGCTACACCTTC. Residues: CASSQDGRGGWGYTF.

DNA of the CDR3: TGTGCCAGCAGTCCAGGGACAGCTGGGGCCAACGTCCTGACTTTC. Its translation is CASSPGTAGANVLTF. This rearrangement joins TRBV6-5 to TRBJ2-6, with 7 bases identical to TRBD1. This CDR3 has 15 amino acids. V shed 5 bases, J shed 2 bases, and the junction held 3 bases outside the gene matches. Germline CDR1 is MNHEY and CDR2 is SVGAGI.

This chain links TRBV7-9 with TRBJ1-1, with D perhaps TRBD1 (5 bases). The V end was cut by 5 bases, the J end by 6 bases, with 7 bases between. The CDR3 consists of 11 residues. CDR1 is SEHNR and CDR2 is FQNEAQ in the germline V gene (reference sequence). The DNA for the CDR3 is TGTGCCAGCAGCGCAGGGCCTGAAGCTTTCTTT. Amino acids: CASSAGPEAFF.

In its sample, this clone was seen once. This chain uses TRBV6-4 with TRBJ2-2; 7 bases fit TRBD2. Trimming removed 3 bases from V and 4 bases from J; junction bases left unmatched: 14. The CDR3 consists of 18 residues. Germline-derived CDR1 and CDR2 are MRHNA and SNTAGT. CDR3 amino acids: CASSDSYRGEGFTGELFF. The CDR3 DNA is TGTGCCAGCAGTGATTCCTACCGGGGGGAGGGGTTCACCGGGGAGCTGTTTTTT.

The chain is built from TRBV12-2 and TRBJ1-2; whether TRBD1, the table's D call, matches the DNA was not checked. TRBV12-2 is assigned pseudogene status. The length of the CDR3 is 15 residues. CDR3 region: CASRPWTGASYGYTF. In DNA form, the CDR3 reads TGTGCAAGTCGCCCCTGGACAGGGGCCTCCTATGGCTACACCTTC.

This sequence joins TRBV19 and TRBJ1-6; 7 bases align to TRBD1. The length of the CDR3 is 13 residues. Trimming removed 8 bases from V and 7 bases from J; junction bases left unmatched: 5. Per the germline V gene, CDR1 is LNHDA and CDR2 is SQIVND (reference sequence). DNA for the CDR3: TGTGCCAGTCCGGGACAGTCCAATTCACCCCTCCACTTT. Amino acids: CASPGQSNSPLHF. The full variable domain, with the rest looked up from reference TRBV19 and TRBJ1-6, is DGGITQSPKYLFRKEGQNVTLSCEQNLNHDAMYWYRQDPGQGLRLIYYSQIVNDFQKGDIAEGYSVSREKKESFPLTVTSAQKNPTAFYLCASPGQSNSPLHFGNGTRLTVT.

The V call is TRBV5-1, the J call TRBJ2-3; D unclear. Trimming cost V 1 base and J 0 bases, with 3 bases left between them. Germline values: CDR1 SGHRS, CDR2 YFSETQ. CDR3 length: 13 amino acids. The CDR3 sequence: CASSLPSTDTQYF. For the CDR3, the DNA is TGCGCCAGCAGCTTGCCTAGCACAGATACGCAGTATTTT.

The V gene is TRBV11-3, the J gene TRBJ2-1, with D maybe TRBD2 (6 bases). From germline, CDR1 is SGHNT and CDR2 YENEEA. Deletions cut 3 bases from V and 5 bases from J, with 14 bases between. CDR3 size: 15 residues. Written as DNA, the CDR3 is TGTGCCAGCAGCTTTTCCGGGACTGAGAACAATGAGCAGTTCTTC. Translated: CASSFSGTENNEQFF.

The chain combines TRBV3-1 (or the pseudogene TRBV3-2) with TRBJ1-1; possibly TRBD1 for D (6 bases). This CDR3 spans 14 amino acids. CDR1 is LGHDT and CDR2 is YNNKEL in the germline V gene (reference sequence). Trimming pared 4 bases from V and 11 bases from J, leaving 20 bases between. For the CDR3, the DNA is TGTGCCAGCAGCCTCCCCCCTGGTGGGGGCGGTGCTTTCTTT. Its protein product is CASSLPPGGGGAFF.

J is TRBJ1-2 and V is TRBV30; 9 bases match TRBD1. The CDR3 is 15 residues long. Germline CDR1 and CDR2: GTSNPN and SVGIG (reference sequence). V was clipped by 2 bases and J by 8 bases; unmatched bases: 12. The CDR3 coding sequence is TGTGCCTGGAGTCCGAGGACAGGGGTCATTCAAGGCTACACCTTC. Residues: CAWSPRTGVIQGYTF. The complete variable domain, with remaining parts taken from reference TRBV30 and TRBJ1-2, reads SQTIHQWPATLVQPVGSPLSLECTVEGTSNPNLYWYRQAAGRGLQLLFYSVGIGQISSEVPQNLSASRPQDRQFILSSKKLLLSDSGFYLCAWSPRTGVIQGYTFGSGTRLTVV.

The V gene is TRBV18, the J gene TRBJ1-2; 10 nucleotides line up with TRBD1. V shed 3 bases, J shed 8 bases, and the junction held 6 bases outside the gene matches. The CDR3 has 14 amino acids. CDR1 and CDR2 from the germline V gene are KGHSH and LQKENI. The CDR3 DNA sequence: TGTGCCAGCTCACCGGGACAGGGGCATCGGGGCTACACCTTC. Protein product: CASSPGQGHRGYTF.

CDR3: CASSQGVGLAINEQYF. Here the CDR3 DNA reads TGTGCCAGCAGCCAAGGAGTGGGACTAGCGATTAACGAGCAGTACTTC. The gene calls are TRBV3-1 (or the pseudogene TRBV3-2) and TRBJ2-7, with 10 bases that match TRBD2. CDR1 is LGHDT, CDR2 YNNKEL, per germline (reference sequence). The CDR3 covers 16 residues. V lost 1 base and J lost 5; bases outside the gene matches: 8.

This chain connects TRBV6-6 to TRBJ2-3; D perhaps matches TRBD1 (6 bases). Germline V gene data show CDR1 as MNHNY and CDR2 as SVGAGI (reference sequence). The CDR3 length is 15 residues. V was trimmed by 5 bases and J by 4 bases, leaving 16 bases between them. This chain's CDR3 is CASSDPQGGPDTQYF. In DNA form, the CDR3 reads TGTGCCAGCAGTGACCCACAGGGTGGTCCAGATACGCAGTATTTT.

The chain couples TRBV28 to TRBJ2-7; 9 nucleotides match TRBD2. CDR1 and CDR2 (germline): MDHEN, SYDVKM. The CDR3 loop spans 15 amino acids. J was trimmed by 5 bases and V by 2 bases; bases with no gene match: 7. The CDR3 loop is CASSLAGGQAHEQYF. For the CDR3, the DNA is TGTGCCAGCAGTTTAGCGGGGGGGCAGGCGCACGAGCAGTACTTC.

The J gene is TRBJ1-3, the V gene TRBV9, with D perhaps TRBD1 (5 bases). The germline V gene has CDR1 SGDLS and CDR2 YYNGEE. CDR3 size: 15 residues. Trimming left V 4 bases short and J 2 bases short, with 13 bases between. The DNA for the CDR3 is TGTGCCAGCAGCACTCAGGGCGGACCTGGAAACACCATATATTTT. As protein: CASSTQGGPGNTIYF.

In its sample, this clone was seen a few times. The chain is built from TRBV4-1 and TRBJ1-2; TRBD1 is a possible D gene (6 bases). CDR3 length: 14 residues. CDR1 and CDR2 from the germline V gene are MGHRA and YSYEKL. Trimming removed 4 bases from V and 6 bases from J, with 15 bases in between. In DNA, the CDR3 is TGCGCCAGCAGCCCGGACAGTCCGTCCCATGGCTACACCTTC. This sequence encodes CASSPDSPSHGYTF.

This clone was seen only a few times. The chain employs TRBV4-2 and TRBJ2-1; D might be TRBD2 (6 bases). The CDR3 runs to 16 residues. Per germline, CDR1 LGHNA and CDR2 YNFKEQ. Between the trimmed V and J ends, which lost 0 bases and 8 bases, there was a span of 17 bases. CDR3 protein: CASSQDRLVGFDEQFF. Written as DNA, the CDR3 is TGTGCCAGCAGCCAAGATCGACTAGTGGGGTTTGATGAGCAGTTCTTC.

The chain is built from TRBV27 and TRBJ2-1; possible D gene TRBD2, 7 bases. The CDR3 consists of 15 residues. Trimming cost V 5 bases and J 9 bases, with 20 bases left between them. CDR1 MNHEY and CDR2 SMNVEV come from the germline V gene (reference sequence). The CDR3 loop reads CASSNLGGGFGEQFF. The DNA for the CDR3 is TGTGCCAGCAGTAATCTAGGGGGGGGGTTTGGTGAGCAGTTCTTC.

This clone occurred a few times. V and J are TRBV25-1 and TRBJ1-5, with TRBD1 identical over 7 bases. Germline loops: CDR1 MGHDK, CDR2 SYGVNS. V lost 2 bases to trimming and J lost 4 bases; unmatched junction nucleotides: 5. The CDR3 is 15 residues long. This CDR3 reads CASSERQGENQPQHF. The CDR3 nucleotides are TGTGCCAGCAGTGAAAGACAGGGCGAGAATCAGCCCCAGCATTTT.

The chain couples TRBV6-4 to TRBJ2-3; 9 bases agree with TRBD2. Per the germline V gene, CDR1 is MRHNA and CDR2 is SNTAGT. This CDR3 contains 15 residues. The J segment lost 1 base and the V segment lost 5 bases, leaving 4 bases of the junction unmatched. The CDR3 coding sequence is TGTGCCAGCAGTCCCGGGACTAGCCGCACAGATACGCAGTATTTT. Encoded protein: CASSPGTSRTDTQYF.